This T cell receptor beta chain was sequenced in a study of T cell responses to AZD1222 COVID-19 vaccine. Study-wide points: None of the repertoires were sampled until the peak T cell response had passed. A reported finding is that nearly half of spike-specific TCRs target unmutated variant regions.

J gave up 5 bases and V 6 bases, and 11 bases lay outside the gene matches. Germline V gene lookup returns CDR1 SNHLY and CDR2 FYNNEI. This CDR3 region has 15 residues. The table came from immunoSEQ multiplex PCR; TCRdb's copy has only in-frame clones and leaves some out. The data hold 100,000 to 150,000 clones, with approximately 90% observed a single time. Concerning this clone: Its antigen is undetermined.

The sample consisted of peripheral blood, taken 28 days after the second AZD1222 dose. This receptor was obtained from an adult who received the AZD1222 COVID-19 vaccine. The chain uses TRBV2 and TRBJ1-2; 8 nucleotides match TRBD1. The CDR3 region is CASRVKDRVTYGYTF. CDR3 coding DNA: TGTGCCAGCAGGGTCAAGGACAGGGTAACTTATGGCTACACCTTC.